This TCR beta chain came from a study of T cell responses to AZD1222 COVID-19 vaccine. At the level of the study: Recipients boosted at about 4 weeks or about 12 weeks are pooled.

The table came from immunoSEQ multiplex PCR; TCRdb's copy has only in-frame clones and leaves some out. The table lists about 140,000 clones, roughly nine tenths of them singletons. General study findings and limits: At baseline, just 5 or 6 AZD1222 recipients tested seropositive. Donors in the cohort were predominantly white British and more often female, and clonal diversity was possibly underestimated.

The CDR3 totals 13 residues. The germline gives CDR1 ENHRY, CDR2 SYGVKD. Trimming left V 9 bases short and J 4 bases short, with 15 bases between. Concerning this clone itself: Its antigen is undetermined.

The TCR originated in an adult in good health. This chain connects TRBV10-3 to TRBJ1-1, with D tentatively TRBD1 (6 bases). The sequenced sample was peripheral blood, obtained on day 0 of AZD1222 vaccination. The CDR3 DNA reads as TGTGCCATTCGAATGGGGGCCGTCACTGAAGCTTTCTTT. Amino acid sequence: CAIRMGAVTEAFF.